This entry concerns a single T cell receptor (beta chain). The CDR3 spans 15 residues. Germline values: CDR1 SGDLS, CDR2 YYNGEE. V shed 4 bases and J shed 2 bases, with 13 bases lying between them. The PCR had 60 Vbeta and 13 Jbeta primers. Here immunoSEQ multiplex PCR was the method, and the copy in TCRdb shows in-frame clones only, minus some. There are approximately 140,000 clones in the sample, with roughly 1.5% held by the top ten. The sample comes from a study of cytomegalovirus exposure and HLA in healthy donors. The sample was PBMCs. The V gene is TRBV9, the J gene TRBJ1-3; D is ambiguous. The source of this sequence is a woman between 35 and 50 years old in good health and CMV-seronegative. CDR3 sequence: CASSSGLMAGNTIYF. As DNA, the CDR3 is TGTGCCAGCAGCTCAGGTCTTATGGCTGGAAACACCATATATTTT.